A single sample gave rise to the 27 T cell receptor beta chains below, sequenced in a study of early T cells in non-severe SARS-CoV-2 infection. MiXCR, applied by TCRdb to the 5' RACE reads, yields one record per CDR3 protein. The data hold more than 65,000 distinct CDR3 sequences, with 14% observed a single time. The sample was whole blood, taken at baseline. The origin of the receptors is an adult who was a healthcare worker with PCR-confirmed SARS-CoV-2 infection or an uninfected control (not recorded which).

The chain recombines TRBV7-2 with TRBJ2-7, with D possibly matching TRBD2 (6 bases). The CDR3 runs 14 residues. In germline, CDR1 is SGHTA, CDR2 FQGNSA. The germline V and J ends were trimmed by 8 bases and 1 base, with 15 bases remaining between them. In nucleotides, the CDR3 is TGTGCCAGCTCCGGGGTAGCGGAGTCCTACGAGCAGTACTTC. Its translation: CASSGVAESYEQYF.

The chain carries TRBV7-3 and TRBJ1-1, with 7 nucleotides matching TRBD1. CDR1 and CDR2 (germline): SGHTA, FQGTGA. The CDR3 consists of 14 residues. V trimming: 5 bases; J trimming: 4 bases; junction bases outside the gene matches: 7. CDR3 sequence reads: CASSPGGVATEAFF. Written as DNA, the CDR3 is TGTGCCAGCAGCCCAGGGGGAGTGGCCACTGAAGCTTTCTTT.

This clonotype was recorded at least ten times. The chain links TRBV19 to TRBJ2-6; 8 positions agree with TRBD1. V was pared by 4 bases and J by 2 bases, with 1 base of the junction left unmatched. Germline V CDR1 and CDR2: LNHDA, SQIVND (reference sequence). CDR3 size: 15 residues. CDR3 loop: CASSTDRAGANVLTF. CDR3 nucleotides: TGTGCCAGTAGTACGGACAGGGCTGGGGCCAACGTCCTGACTTTC.

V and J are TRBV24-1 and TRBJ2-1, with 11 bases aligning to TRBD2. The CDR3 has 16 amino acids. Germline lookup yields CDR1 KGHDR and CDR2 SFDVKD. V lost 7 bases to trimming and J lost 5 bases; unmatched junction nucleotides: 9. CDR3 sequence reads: CATSGSPGLADNEQFF. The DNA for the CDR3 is TGTGCCACCAGCGGTTCCCCGGGACTAGCGGACAATGAGCAGTTCTTC.

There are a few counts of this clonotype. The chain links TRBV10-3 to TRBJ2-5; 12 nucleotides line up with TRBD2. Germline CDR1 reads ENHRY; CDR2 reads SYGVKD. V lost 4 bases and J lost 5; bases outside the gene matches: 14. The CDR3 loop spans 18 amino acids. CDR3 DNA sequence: TGTGCCATCAGTGCACCGGGACTAGCGGGTACCCACCGGGAGACCCAGTACTTC. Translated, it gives CAISAPGLAGTHRETQYF.

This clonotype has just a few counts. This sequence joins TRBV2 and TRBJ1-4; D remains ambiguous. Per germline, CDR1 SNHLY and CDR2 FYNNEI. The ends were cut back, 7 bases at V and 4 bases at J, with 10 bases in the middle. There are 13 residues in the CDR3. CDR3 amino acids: CASMWNLNEKLFF. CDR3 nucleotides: TGTGCCAGCATGTGGAATCTTAATGAAAAACTGTTTTTT.

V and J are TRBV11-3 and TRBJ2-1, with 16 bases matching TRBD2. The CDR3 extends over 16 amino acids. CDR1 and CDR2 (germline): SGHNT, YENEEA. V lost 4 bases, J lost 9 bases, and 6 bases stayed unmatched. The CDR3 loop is CASSSGGTSGRGEQFF. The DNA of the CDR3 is TGTGCCAGCAGCTCAGGTGGGACTAGCGGGAGGGGTGAGCAGTTCTTC.

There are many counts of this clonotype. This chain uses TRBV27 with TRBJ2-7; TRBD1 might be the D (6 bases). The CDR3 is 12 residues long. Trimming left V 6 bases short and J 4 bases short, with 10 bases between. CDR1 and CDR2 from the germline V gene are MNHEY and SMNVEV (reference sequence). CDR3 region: CASRAGAYEQYF. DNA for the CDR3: TGTGCCAGCAGGGCAGGGGCTTACGAGCAGTACTTC.

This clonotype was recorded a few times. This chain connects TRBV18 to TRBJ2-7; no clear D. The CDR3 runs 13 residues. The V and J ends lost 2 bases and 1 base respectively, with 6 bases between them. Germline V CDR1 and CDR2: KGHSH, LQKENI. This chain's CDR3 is CASSPGVSYEQYF. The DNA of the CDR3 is TGTGCCAGCTCACCAGGGGTTTCCTACGAGCAGTACTTC. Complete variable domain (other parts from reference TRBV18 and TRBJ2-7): NAGVMQNPRHLVRRRGQEARLRCSPMKGHSHVYWYRQLPEEGLKFMVYLQKENIIDESGMPKERFSAEFPKEGPSILRIQQVVRGDSAAYFCASSPGVSYEQYFGPGTRLTVT.

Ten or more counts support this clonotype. The CDR3 spells CSARGGAADNEQFF. CDR3 DNA: TGCAGCGCCCGAGGAGGGGCTGCAGACAATGAGCAGTTCTTC. This chain connects TRBV29-1 to TRBJ2-1; possible D gene TRBD2, 6 bases. Germline V gene sequence: CDR1 SQVTM, CDR2 ANQGSEA. The CDR3 length is 14 residues. V lost 7 bases and J 5 bases, leaving 18 bases between the germline ends.

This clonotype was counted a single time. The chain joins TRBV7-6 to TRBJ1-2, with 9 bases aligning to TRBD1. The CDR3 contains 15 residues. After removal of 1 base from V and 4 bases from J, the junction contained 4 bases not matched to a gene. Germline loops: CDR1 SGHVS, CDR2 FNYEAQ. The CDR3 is CASSLDPTGGYGYTF. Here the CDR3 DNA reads TGTGCCAGCAGCTTAGACCCGACAGGGGGCTATGGCTACACCTTC. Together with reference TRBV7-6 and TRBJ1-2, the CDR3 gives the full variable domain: GAGVSQSPRYKVTKRGQDVALRCDPISGHVSLYWYRQALGQGPEFLTYFNYEAQQDKSGLPNDRFSAERPEGSISTLTIQRTEQRDSAMYRCASSLDPTGGYGYTFGSGTRLTVV.

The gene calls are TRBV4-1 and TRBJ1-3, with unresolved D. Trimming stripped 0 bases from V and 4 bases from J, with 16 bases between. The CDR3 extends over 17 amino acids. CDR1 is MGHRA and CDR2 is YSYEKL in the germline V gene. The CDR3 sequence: CASSQDLRATFGNTIYF. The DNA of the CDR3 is TGCGCCAGCAGCCAAGATCTTCGCGCGACTTTCGGAAACACCATATATTTT.

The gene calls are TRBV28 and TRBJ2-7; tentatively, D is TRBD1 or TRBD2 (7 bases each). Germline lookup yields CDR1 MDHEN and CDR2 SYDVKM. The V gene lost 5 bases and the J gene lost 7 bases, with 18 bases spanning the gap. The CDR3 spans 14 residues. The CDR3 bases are TGTGCCAGCAGTACCCAGGGAGGGGGCAAGGAGCAGTACTTC. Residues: CASSTQGGGKEQYF.

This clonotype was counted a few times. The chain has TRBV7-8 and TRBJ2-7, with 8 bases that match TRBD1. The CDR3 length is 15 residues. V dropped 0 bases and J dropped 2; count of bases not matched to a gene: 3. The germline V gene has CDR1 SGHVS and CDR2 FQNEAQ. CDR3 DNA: TGTGCCAGCAGCTTAGCCAAGGACAGGGCCTACGAGCAGTACTTC. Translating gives CASSLAKDRAYEQYF.

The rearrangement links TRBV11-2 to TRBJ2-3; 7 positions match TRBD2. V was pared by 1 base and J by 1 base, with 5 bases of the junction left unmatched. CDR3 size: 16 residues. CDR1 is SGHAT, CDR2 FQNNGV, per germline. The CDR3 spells CASSLAGGSGTDTQYF. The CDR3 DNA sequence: TGTGCCAGCAGCTTAGCGGGGGGTAGCGGCACAGATACGCAGTATTTT.

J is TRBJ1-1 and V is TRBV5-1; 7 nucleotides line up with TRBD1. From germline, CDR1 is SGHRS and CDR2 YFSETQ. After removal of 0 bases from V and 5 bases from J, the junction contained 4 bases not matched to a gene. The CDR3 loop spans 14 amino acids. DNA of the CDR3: TGCGCCAGCAGCTTGGGACAGGGTATGACTGAAGCTTTCTTT. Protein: CASSLGQGMTEAFF.

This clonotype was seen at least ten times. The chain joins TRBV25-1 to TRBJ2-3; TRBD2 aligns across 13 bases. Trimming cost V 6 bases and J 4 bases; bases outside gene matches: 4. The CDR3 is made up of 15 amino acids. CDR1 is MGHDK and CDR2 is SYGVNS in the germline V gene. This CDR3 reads CASRKLAGGPDTQYF. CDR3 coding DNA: TGTGCCAGCAGAAAACTAGCGGGAGGGCCAGATACGCAGTATTTT.

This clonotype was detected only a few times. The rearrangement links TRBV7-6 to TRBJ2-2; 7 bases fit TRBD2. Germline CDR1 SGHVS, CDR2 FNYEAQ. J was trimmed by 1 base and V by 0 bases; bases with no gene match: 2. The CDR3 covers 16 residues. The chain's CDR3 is CASSLAGLVNTGELFF. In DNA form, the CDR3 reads TGTGCCAGCAGCTTAGCAGGACTAGTGAACACCGGGGAGCTGTTTTTT.

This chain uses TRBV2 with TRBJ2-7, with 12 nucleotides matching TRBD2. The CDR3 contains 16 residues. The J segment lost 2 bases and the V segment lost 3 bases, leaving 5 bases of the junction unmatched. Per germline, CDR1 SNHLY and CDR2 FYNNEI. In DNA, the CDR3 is TGTGCCAGCAGTGATTCGCTAGCGGGAGGGACCTACGAGCAGTACTTC. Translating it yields CASSDSLAGGTYEQYF.

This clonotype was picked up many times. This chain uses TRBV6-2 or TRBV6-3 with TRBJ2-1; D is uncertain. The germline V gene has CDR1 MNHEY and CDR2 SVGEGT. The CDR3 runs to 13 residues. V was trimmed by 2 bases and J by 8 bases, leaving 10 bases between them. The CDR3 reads CASSYVADHEQFF. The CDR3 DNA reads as TGTGCCAGCAGTTACGTAGCTGATCATGAGCAGTTCTTC.

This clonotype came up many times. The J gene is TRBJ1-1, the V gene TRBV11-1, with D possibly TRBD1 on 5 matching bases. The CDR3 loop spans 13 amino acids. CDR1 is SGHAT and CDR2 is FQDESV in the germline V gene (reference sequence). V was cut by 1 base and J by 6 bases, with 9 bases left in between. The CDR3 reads CASSLGRGSEAFF. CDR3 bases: TGTGCCAGCAGCTTAGGGAGGGGATCTGAAGCTTTCTTT.

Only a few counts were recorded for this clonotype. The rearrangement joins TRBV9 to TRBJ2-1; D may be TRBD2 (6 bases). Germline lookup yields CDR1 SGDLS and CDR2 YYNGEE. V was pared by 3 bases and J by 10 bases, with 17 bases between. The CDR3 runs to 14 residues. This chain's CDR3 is CASSAPLGGKEQFF. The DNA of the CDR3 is TGTGCCAGCAGCGCCCCCCTGGGGGGAAAAGAGCAGTTCTTC.

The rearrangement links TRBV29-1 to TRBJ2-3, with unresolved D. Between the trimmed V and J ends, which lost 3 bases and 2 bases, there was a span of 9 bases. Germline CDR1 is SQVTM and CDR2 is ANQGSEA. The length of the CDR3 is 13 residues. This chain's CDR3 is CSVDPDPTDTQYF. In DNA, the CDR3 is TGCAGCGTTGATCCTGACCCCACAGATACGCAGTATTTT.

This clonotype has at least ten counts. CDR3 coding DNA: TGTGCCAGCAGCTCGTCCTCCGGGACGGAAGCTTTCTTT. Encoded protein: CASSSSSGTEAFF. The chain is built from TRBV7-3 and TRBJ1-1; maybe TRBD1 (5 bases). The CDR3 is 13 amino acids. Germline CDR1 is SGHTA and CDR2 is FQGTGA. The V end lost 4 bases, the J end lost 8 bases, and 14 bases lay between the germline ends. The complete variable domain, with remaining parts taken from reference TRBV7-3 and TRBJ1-1, reads GAGVSQTPSNKVTEKGKYVELRCDPISGHTALYWYRQSLGQGPEFLIYFQGTGAADDSGLPNDRFFAVRPEGSVSTLKIQRTERGDSAVYLCASSSSSGTEAFFGQGTRLTVV.

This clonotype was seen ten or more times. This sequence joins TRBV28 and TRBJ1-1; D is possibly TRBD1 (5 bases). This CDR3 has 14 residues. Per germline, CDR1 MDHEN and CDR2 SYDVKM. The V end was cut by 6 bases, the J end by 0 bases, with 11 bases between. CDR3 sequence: CASRLTAMNTEAFF. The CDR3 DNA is TGTGCCAGCAGACTGACAGCCATGAACACTGAAGCTTTCTTT.

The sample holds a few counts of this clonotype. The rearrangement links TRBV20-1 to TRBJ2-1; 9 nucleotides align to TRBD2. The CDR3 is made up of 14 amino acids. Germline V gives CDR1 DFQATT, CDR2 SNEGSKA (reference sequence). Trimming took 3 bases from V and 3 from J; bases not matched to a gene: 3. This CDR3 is CSARLAGFYNEQFF. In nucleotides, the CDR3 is TGCAGTGCTAGGCTAGCGGGATTCTACAATGAGCAGTTCTTC.

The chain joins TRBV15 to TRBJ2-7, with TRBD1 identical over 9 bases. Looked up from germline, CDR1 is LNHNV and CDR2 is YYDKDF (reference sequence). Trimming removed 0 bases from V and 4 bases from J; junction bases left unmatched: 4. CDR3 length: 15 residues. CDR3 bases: TGTGCCACCAGCAGAGATTGGGACAGGGCTTACGAGCAGTACTTC. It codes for CATSRDWDRAYEQYF.